This T cell receptor (beta chain) was found in a study of siplizumab effects on memory and regulatory T cells. The method was immunoSEQ multiplex PCR; TCRdb's version includes in-frame clones alone and lacks a portion of them. The sample shows some 100,000 clones, more than 85% of them seen only once. Regarding the study as a whole: Naive T cells appeared more varied than memory cells and looked like key alloresponse contributors.

The V gene's germline CDR1 is SGHRS and CDR2 YFSETQ. With 0 bases clipped from V and 1 base from J, the junction kept 6 bases outside the gene matches. The CDR3 runs 17 residues. Comment on this clone: What it binds is unknown.

This chain joins TRBV5-1 and TRBJ2-2; 7 bases line up with TRBD2. Input material: CD4+ T cells sorted from blood. This receptor was taken from a human donor in good health. Some clones in this sample may be carry-over from other donors' samples. The CDR3 bases are TGCGCCAGCAGCTTGGGGATTGCGGGAGAGAACACCGGGGAGCTGTTTTTT. Its translation is CASSLGIAGENTGELFF.